Detailed here is one TCR beta chain. The antigen remains undetermined. This record comes from a study of T cell responses to AZD1222 COVID-19 vaccine. Profiled with immunoSEQ multiplex PCR; TCRdb holds only in-frame clones, not every one. The sample includes roughly 130,000 clones, around nine tenths of them seen just once. General study findings and limits: Clonal diversity was possibly underestimated, and white British individuals and females predominated among donors.

Trimming removed 0 bases at V and 8 bases at J, with 4 bases between. Germline V gene sequence: CDR1 KGHSH, CDR2 LQKENI. The CDR3 is 12 residues long. This TCR came from an adult in good health. The sequenced sample was peripheral blood, obtained on day 0 of AZD1222 vaccination. This chain links TRBV18 with TRBJ2-2; D gene ambiguous. The CDR3 nucleotides are TGTGCCAGCTCACCACCTTCTGGGGAGCTGTTTTTT. Translation: CASSPPSGELFF.